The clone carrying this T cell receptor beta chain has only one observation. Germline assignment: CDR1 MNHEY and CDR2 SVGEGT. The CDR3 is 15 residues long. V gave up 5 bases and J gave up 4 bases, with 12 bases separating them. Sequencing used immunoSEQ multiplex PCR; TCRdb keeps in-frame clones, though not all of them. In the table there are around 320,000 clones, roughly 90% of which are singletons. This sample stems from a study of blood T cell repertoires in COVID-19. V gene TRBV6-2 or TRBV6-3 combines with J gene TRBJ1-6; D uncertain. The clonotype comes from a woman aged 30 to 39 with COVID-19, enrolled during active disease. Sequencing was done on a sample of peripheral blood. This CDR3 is CASSPWRLYNSPLHF. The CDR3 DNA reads TGTGCCAGCAGTCCCTGGAGGTTATATAATTCACCCCTCCACTTT.